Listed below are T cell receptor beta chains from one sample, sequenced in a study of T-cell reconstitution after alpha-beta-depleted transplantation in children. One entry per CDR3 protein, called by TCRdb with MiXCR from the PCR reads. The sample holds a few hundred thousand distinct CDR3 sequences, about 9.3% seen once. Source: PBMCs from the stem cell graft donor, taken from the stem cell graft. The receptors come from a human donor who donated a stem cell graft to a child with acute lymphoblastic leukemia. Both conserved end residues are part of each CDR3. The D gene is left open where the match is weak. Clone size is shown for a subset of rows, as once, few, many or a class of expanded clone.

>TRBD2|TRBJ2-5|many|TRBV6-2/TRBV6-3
CASSPRGLAGAETQYF
TGTGCCAGCAGTCCCCGTGGCCTAGCGGGAGCCGAGACCCAGTACTTC
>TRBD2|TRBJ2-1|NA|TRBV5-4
CASSLGLSGSGGRSYNEQFF
TGTGCCAGCAGCTTGGGGCTTAGCGGGAGCGGTGGGAGGTCCTACAATGAGCAGTTCTTC
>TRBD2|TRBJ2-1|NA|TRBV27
CASSRLARVHEQFF
TGTGCCAGCAGTCGACTAGCGAGGGTCCATGAGCAGTTCTTC
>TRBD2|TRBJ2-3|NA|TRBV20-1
CSANEGLAGESRTDTQYF
TGCAGTGCTAATGAAGGACTAGCGGGAGAATCGCGGACAGATACGCAGTATTTT
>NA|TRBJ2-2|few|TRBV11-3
CASSFGARADGELFF
TGTGCCAGCAGCTTCGGTGCGAGGGCTGACGGGGAGCTGTTTTTT
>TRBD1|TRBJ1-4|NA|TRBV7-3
CASGWTGGEKLFF
TGTGCCAGCGGCTGGACAGGGGGTGAAAAACTGTTTTTT
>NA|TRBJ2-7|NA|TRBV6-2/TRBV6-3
CASSVLPEGTRPYEQYF
TGTGCCAGCAGTGTGCTCCCAGAGGGGACCCGGCCCTACGAGCAGTACTTC
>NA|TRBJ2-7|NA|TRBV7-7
CASSLAEGWEQYF
TGTGCTAGCAGCTTAGCTGAGGGCTGGGAGCAGTACTTC
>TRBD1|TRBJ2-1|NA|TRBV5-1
CASSTAGTALFQFF
TGCGCCAGCAGCACCGCCGGGACAGCCCTCTTCCAGTTCTTC
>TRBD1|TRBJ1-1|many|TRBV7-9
CASSLGTPGGTEAFF
TGTGCCAGCAGCTTAGGGACCCCAGGGGGCACTGAAGCTTTCTTT
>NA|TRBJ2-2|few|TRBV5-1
CASSLWARGVETGELFF
TGCGCCAGCAGCTTGTGGGCGAGAGGGGTTGAGACCGGGGAGCTGTTTTTT
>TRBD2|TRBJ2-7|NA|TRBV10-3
CAIGRTSGTDEQYF
TGTGCCATCGGGCGGACTAGCGGGACTGACGAGCAGTACTTC
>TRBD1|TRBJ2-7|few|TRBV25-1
CASSAPGQTPYEQYF
TGTGCCAGCAGTGCACCGGGACAGACCCCCTACGAGCAGTACTTC
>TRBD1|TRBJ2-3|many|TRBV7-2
CASRPAGQGLDTQYF
TGTGCCAGCAGGCCGGCTGGACAGGGGTTAGATACGCAGTATTTT
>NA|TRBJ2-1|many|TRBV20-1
CSASFWRVYNEQFF
TGCAGTGCTAGTTTTTGGAGGGTATACAATGAGCAGTTCTTC
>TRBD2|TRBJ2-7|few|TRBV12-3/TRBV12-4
CASRNIAGGTYEQYF
TGTGCCAGCAGGAATATAGCGGGAGGGACCTACGAGCAGTACTTC
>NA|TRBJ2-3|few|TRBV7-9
CASSLYTGVYPDTQYF
TGTGCCAGCAGCTTATATACGGGAGTCTACCCAGATACGCAGTATTTT
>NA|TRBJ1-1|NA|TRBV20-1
CSALSGAVNREAFF
TGCAGTGCTTTATCGGGGGCAGTCAATAGGGAAGCTTTCTTT
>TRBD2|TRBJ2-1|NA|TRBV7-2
CASSLNTGRASYNEQFF
TGTGCCAGCAGCTTAAATACTGGGAGGGCCTCCTACAATGAGCAGTTCTTC
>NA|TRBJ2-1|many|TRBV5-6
CASSFISEQFF
TGTGCCAGCAGCTTCATAAGTGAGCAGTTCTTC
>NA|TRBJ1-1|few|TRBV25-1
CASSESQGYTEAFF
TGTGCCAGCAGTGAATCCCAGGGATACACTGAAGCTTTCTTT
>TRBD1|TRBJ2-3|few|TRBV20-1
CSAKGQDTDTQYF
TGCAGTGCTAAAGGACAGGACACAGATACGCAGTATTTT
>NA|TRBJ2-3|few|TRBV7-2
CASSPTTRPDTQYF
TGTGCCAGCAGCCCTACAACGAGACCGGATACGCAGTATTTT
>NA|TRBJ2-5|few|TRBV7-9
CASSLLGGSQETQYF
TGTGCCAGCAGCTTGTTGGGAGGCAGCCAAGAGACCCAGTACTTC
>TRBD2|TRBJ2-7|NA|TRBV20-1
CSARDRLAGTMRYYEQYF
TGCAGTGCTAGAGATAGGCTAGCGGGAACGATGCGATACTACGAGCAGTACTTC